Below, 7 T cell receptor beta chains from the same sample are listed, as sequenced in a study of response to subunit inactivated influenza vaccine. TCRdb re-analysed the RT-PCR reads in MiXCR, keeping a single row per CDR3 protein. The table has fewer than 800,000 distinct CDR3 sequences, approximately 15% seen once; the top ten hold 11%. Sample: PBMCs from blood, taken 11 to 12 days after vaccination. Every receptor here comes from a man in his fifties or sixties who received an inactivated influenza vaccine.

The genes are TRBV6-5 and TRBJ2-5; D may match TRBD1 or TRBD2 (5 bases each). There are 15 residues in the CDR3. CDR1 and CDR2 (germline): MNHEY, SVGAGI. The V gene lost 2 bases and the J gene lost 1 base, with 11 bases spanning the gap. The CDR3: CASSYEGRTQETQYF. Written as DNA, the CDR3 is TGTGCCAGCAGTTACGAGGGGCGAACCCAAGAGACCCAGTACTTC.

Only a few counts were recorded for this clonotype. V is TRBV6-5 and J is TRBJ1-3; 8 bases are shared with TRBD1. This CDR3 has 17 amino acids. The germline CDR1 and CDR2 sequences are MNHEY and SVGAGI. J was trimmed by 1 base and V by 1 base; bases with no gene match: 6. The CDR3 bases are TGTGCCAGCAGTTACTATCGACAGGGGAGGTCTGGAAACACCATATATTTT. Amino acids: CASSYYRQGRSGNTIYF.

This clonotype was seen a handful of times. The chain carries TRBV5-5 and TRBJ1-4; tentative D call: TRBD1 (5 bases). The germline gives CDR1 SGHKS, CDR2 YYEKEE (reference sequence). V dropped 2 bases and J dropped 4 bases, with 9 bases sitting between them. There are 14 residues in the CDR3. CDR3 nucleotides: TGTGCCAGCAGCTTTCGACAGTTTAATGAAAAACTGTTTTTT. Amino acid sequence: CASSFRQFNEKLFF.

The CDR3 loop reads CASSFTLAGGLYNEQFF. CDR3 nucleotides: TGTGCCAGCAGTTTCACCTTAGCGGGGGGGCTTTACAATGAGCAGTTCTTC. The chain links TRBV12-3 or TRBV12-4 to TRBJ2-1, with 11 bases matching TRBD2. The CDR3 is 17 residues long. J was trimmed by 4 bases and V by 3 bases; bases with no gene match: 8.

J is TRBJ2-3 and V is TRBV7-2; D may correspond to TRBD1 or TRBD2 (5 bases each). This CDR3 region has 14 residues. Germline assignment: CDR1 SGHTA and CDR2 FQGNSA. The V gene lost 3 bases and the J gene lost 5 bases, with 12 bases spanning the gap. CDR3: CASSFNRRRDTQYF. In nucleotides, the CDR3 is TGTGCCAGCAGCTTTAACAGGAGGAGAGATACGCAGTATTTT.

V is TRBV7-2 and J is TRBJ1-2; tentative D call: TRBD1 (5 bases). V was pared by 5 bases and J by 7 bases, with 14 bases between. CDR3 size: 13 residues. Germline V CDR1 and CDR2: SGHTA, FQGNSA. For the CDR3, the DNA is TGTGCCAGCAGCACCGGGCCGAGGGGTGGCTACACCTTC. Protein product: CASSTGPRGGYTF. The variable domain in full, completed from reference TRBV7-2 and TRBJ1-2, reads GAGVSQSPSNKVTEKGKDVELRCDPISGHTALYWYRQSLGQGLEFLIYFQGNSAPDKSGLPSDRFSAERTGGSVSTLTIQRTQQEDSAVYLCASSTGPRGGYTFGSGTRLTVV.

This clonotype was detected a few times. For the CDR3, the DNA is TGCAGTGCTAGCGCCCTTGGGGGGGGCCCAGAGACCCAGTACTTC. Translated: CSASALGGGPETQYF. The chain recombines TRBV20-1 with TRBJ2-5, with D possibly matching TRBD2 (7 bases). The CDR3 covers 15 residues. Germline V gene data show CDR1 as DFQATT and CDR2 as SNEGSKA (reference sequence). V lost 3 bases and J lost 4, with 18 bases in between.